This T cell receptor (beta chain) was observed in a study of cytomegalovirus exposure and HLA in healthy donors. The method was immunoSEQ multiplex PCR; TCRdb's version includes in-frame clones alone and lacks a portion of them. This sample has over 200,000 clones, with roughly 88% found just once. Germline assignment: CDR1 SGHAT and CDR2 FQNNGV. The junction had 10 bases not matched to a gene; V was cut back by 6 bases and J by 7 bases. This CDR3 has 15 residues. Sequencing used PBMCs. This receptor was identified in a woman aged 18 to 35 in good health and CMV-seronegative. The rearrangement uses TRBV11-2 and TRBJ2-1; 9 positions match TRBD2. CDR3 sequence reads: CASRQSGRWGNEQFF. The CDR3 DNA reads TGTGCCAGCAGGCAGAGCGGGAGGTGGGGAAATGAGCAGTTCTTC.